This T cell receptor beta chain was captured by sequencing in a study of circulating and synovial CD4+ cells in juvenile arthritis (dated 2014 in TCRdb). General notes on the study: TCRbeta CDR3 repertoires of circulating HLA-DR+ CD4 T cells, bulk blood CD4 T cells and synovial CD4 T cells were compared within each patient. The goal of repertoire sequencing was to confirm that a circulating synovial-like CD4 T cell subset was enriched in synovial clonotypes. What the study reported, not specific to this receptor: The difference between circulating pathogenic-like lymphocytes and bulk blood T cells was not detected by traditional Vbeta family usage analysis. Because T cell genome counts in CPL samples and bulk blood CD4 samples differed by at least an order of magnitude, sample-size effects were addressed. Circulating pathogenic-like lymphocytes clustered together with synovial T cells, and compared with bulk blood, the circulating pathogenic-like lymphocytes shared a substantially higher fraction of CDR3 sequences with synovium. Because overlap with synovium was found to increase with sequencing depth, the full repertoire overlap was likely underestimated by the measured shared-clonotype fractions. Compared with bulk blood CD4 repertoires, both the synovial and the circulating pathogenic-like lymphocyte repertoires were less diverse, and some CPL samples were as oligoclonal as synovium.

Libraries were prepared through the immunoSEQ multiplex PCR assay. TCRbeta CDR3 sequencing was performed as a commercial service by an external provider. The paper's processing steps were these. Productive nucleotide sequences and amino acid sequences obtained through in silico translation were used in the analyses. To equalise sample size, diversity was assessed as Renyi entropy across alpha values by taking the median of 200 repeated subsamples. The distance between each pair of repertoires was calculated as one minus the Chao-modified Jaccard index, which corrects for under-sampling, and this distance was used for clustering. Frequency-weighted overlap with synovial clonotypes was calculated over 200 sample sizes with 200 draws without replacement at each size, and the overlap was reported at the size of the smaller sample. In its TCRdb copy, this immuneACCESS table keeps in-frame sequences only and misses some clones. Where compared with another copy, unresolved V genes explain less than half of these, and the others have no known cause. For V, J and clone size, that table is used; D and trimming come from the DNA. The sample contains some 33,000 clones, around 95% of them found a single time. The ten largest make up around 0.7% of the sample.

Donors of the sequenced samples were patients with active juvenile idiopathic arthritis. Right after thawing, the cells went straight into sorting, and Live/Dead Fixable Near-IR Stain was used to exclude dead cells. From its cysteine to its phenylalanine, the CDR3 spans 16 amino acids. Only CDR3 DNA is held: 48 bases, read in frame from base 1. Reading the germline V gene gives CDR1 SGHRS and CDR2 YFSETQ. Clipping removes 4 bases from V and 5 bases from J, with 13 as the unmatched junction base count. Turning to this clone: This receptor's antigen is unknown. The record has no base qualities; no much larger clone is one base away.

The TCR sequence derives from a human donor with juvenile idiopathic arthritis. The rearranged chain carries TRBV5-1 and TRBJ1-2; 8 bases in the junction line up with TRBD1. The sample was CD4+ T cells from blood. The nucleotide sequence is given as TGCGCCAGCAGCCTAGGGGCAGGGGGCGCGTTTTATGGCTACACCTTC. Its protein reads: CASSLGAGGAFYGYTF.